This T cell receptor beta chain was captured by sequencing in a study of T cells in Graves' hyperthyroidism and ophthalmopathy. Exclusion of patients followed from uncontrolled infection, other autoimmune disease, pregnancy or lactation. Amplification yielded TCR beta CDR3 regions, with RNA transcripts as the source. HTBI primers were used for first-round RT-PCR of the TCR CDR3. TCRdb reprocessed the multiplex PCR reads with MiXCR, giving one entry per CDR3 protein. The table records about 590,000 distinct CDR3 sequences, 13% to 15% of them present only once. The sample holds many counts of this clonotype. The V gene end was trimmed by 5 bases and the J gene end by 4 bases; junction bases not matched to a gene: 13. Germline V lookup: CDR1 SGHAT, CDR2 FQNNGV. CDR3 length: 16 residues.

The sequenced sample consisted of blood. This sequence was found in a woman under 30 with Graves' ophthalmopathy. V is TRBV11-2 and J is TRBJ2-5; 7 bases are a match to TRBD2. As DNA, the CDR3 is TGTGCCAGCAGCCGGGGGTGGGCGGGAGTGGGAGAGACCCAGTACTTC. The encoded protein is CASSRGWAGVGETQYF.